A single sample gave rise to the 25 T cell receptor beta chains below, sequenced in a study of T cell repertoires in cytomegalovirus infection. TCRdb used MiXCR to reprocess the reads, holding one entry per CDR3 protein. In the table there are about 350,000 distinct CDR3 sequences, 34% of which are singletons. These receptors' targets are unknown. Sequencing was performed on cultured PBMCs, taken from culture after CMV antigen stimulation. These receptors originate from a human donor in good health (CMV status not recorded). Some clones in this sample may be carry-over from other donors' samples.

This clonotype was picked up many times. The chain carries TRBV7-2 and TRBJ2-1, with TRBD2 matching over 15 bases. The V segment lost 5 bases and the J segment 9 bases; nucleotides outside the gene matches: 11. The CDR3 is made up of 17 amino acids. Germline lookup yields CDR1 SGHTA and CDR2 FQGNSA. The CDR3: CASSHRRTSGRASEQFF. For the CDR3, the DNA is TGTGCCAGCAGCCATCGGCGGACTAGCGGGAGGGCCAGTGAGCAGTTCTTC.

V and J are TRBV5-4 and TRBJ1-1; D remains ambiguous. Germline values: CDR1 SGHNT, CDR2 YYREEE (reference sequence). The V end lost 3 bases, the J end lost 0 bases, and 21 bases lay between the germline ends. The CDR3 has 18 amino acids. The CDR3 DNA reads TGTGCCAGCAGCTGCGGACCTTCCCGTTATTGGATGAACACTGAAGCTTTCTTT. Residues: CASSCGPSRYWMNTEAFF.

This clonotype showed up just a few times. The chain links TRBV20-1 to TRBJ1-2; the D is unclear. Germline assignment: CDR1 DFQATT and CDR2 SNEGSKA (reference sequence). Deletions cut 6 bases from V and 8 bases from J, with 13 bases between. The CDR3 consists of 11 residues. For the CDR3, the DNA is TGCAGTGCCAGGACGGCGAAGGGCTACACCTTC. As protein: CSARTAKGYTF.

This clonotype was observed a handful of times. V usage is TRBV7-9 and J usage is TRBJ1-2; D uncertain. The CDR3 has 8 residues. V was shortened by 7 bases and J by 8 bases, with 2 bases between the two germline ends. In germline, CDR1 is SEHNR, CDR2 FQNEAQ (reference sequence). This CDR3 reads CASTGYTF. The CDR3 region has the DNA TGTGCCAGCACCGGCTACACCTTC.

This clonotype was observed a handful of times. The chain has TRBV6-6 and TRBJ2-7; D perhaps matches TRBD1 (6 bases). V was trimmed by 8 bases and J by 4 bases, leaving 27 bases between them. The CDR3 is 17 amino acids. CDR1 and CDR2 from the germline V gene are MNHNY and SVGAGI (reference sequence). Here the CDR3 DNA reads TGTGCCAGCCGGAAAGGCTCCTCACGGGACACCCCTTACGAGCAGTACTTC. Encoded protein: CASRKGSSRDTPYEQYF.

This clonotype was seen a few times. J is TRBJ1-6 and V is TRBV5-1; unclear D gene. V gave up 4 bases and J gave up 8 bases, with 16 bases separating them. This CDR3 spans 15 amino acids. CDR1 SGHRS and CDR2 YFSETQ come from the germline V gene. CDR3 loop: CASSPDPRADSPLHF. The DNA for the CDR3 is TGCGCCAGCAGCCCGGACCCCCGGGCTGATTCACCCCTCCACTTT.

This clonotype occurred a few times. CDR3 sequence: CASSLGQAYTEAFF. CDR3 coding DNA: TGTGCCAGCAGCTTGGGACAGGCTTACACTGAAGCTTTCTTT. The rearrangement joins TRBV7-9 to TRBJ1-1; 8 bases are shared with TRBD1. With 3 bases clipped from V and 3 bases from J, the junction kept 3 bases outside the gene matches. CDR3 length: 14 residues. Germline CDR1 SEHNR, CDR2 FQNEAQ (reference sequence). Together with reference TRBV7-9 and TRBJ1-1, the CDR3 gives the full variable domain: DTGVSQNPRHKITKRGQNVTFRCDPISEHNRLYWYRQTLGQGPEFLTYFQNEAQLEKSRLLSDRFSAERPKGSFSTLEIQRTEQGDSAMYLCASSLGQAYTEAFFGQGTRLTVV.

Only one count was recorded for this clonotype. The CDR3 sequence is CASSLGQARYQETQYF. The CDR3 DNA sequence: TGTGCCAGCAGTTTGGGACAGGCCCGGTACCAAGAGACCCAGTACTTC. The J gene is TRBJ2-5, the V gene TRBV6-8; the match to TRBD1 covers 8 bases. The ends lost 4 bases at V and 0 bases at J; junction bases unmatched: 7. The CDR3 is 16 amino acids. Per the germline V gene, CDR1 is MNHGY and CDR2 is SAAAGT.

This clonotype turned up a few times. V gene TRBV11-2 combines with J gene TRBJ2-3; the D call may be TRBD1 or TRBD2 (5 bases each). Deletions cut 5 bases from V and 4 bases from J, with 16 bases between. CDR1 is SGHAT, CDR2 FQNNGV, per germline. The CDR3 covers 15 residues. This CDR3 is CASSNRDLPADTQYF. CDR3 bases: TGTGCCAGCAGCAACCGGGACCTCCCCGCAGATACGCAGTATTTT.

A few counts support this clonotype. The CDR3 region has the DNA TGTGCCAGCAGCTTACTTGGAATAGCGGGAGTCGATGAGCAGTTCTTC. It yields the protein CASSLLGIAGVDEQFF. The chain has TRBV7-8 and TRBJ2-1, with 9 bases lining up with TRBD2. V lost 2 bases to trimming and J lost 8 bases; unmatched junction nucleotides: 10. CDR3 length equals 16 residues. Germline lookup yields CDR1 SGHVS and CDR2 FQNEAQ.

J is TRBJ1-6 and V is TRBV7-3, with D maybe TRBD1 (5 bases). The CDR3 has 14 residues. V lost 5 bases to trimming and J lost 9 bases, with 14 bases between them. The germline CDR1 and CDR2 sequences are SGHTA and FQGTGA. This CDR3 is CASSVTGRGSPLHF. The CDR3 nucleotides are TGTGCCAGCAGCGTTACGGGACGCGGTTCACCCCTCCACTTT. The full variable domain, rest sourced from reference TRBV7-3 and TRBJ1-6, is GAGVSQTPSNKVTEKGKYVELRCDPISGHTALYWYRQSLGQGPEFLIYFQGTGAADDSGLPNDRFFAVRPEGSVSTLKIQRTERGDSAVYLCASSVTGRGSPLHFGNGTRLTVT.

The chain links TRBV6-2 or TRBV6-3 to TRBJ2-7; D is undetermined. CDR1 is MNHEY, CDR2 SVGEGT, per germline. V shed 6 bases and J shed 2 bases, with 11 bases lying between them. The CDR3 spans 13 residues. This chain's CDR3 is CASRSVGAYEQYV. The DNA of the CDR3 is TGTGCCAGCAGGAGCGTAGGCGCCTACGAGCAGTACGTC.

The chain couples TRBV19 to TRBJ2-2, with TRBD1 matching 8 bases. In germline, CDR1 is LNHDA, CDR2 SQIVND (reference sequence). The length of the CDR3 is 17 residues. V lost 6 bases to trimming and J lost 4 bases; unmatched junction nucleotides: 13. The CDR3 protein is CASRSGQGRGTTGELFF. CDR3 DNA sequence: TGTGCCAGTAGATCCGGACAGGGCAGGGGAACCACCGGGGAGCTGTTTTTT.

V usage is TRBV5-1 and J usage is TRBJ1-1, with D possibly matching TRBD1 (5 bases). Germline CDR1 SGHRS, CDR2 YFSETQ. V was pared by 3 bases and J by 0 bases, with 15 bases between. The CDR3 contains 16 residues. CDR3: CASSSGTGPMNTEAFF. Here the CDR3 DNA reads TGCGCCAGCAGCTCCGGAACAGGTCCAATGAACACTGAAGCTTTCTTT. Using reference TRBV5-1 and TRBJ1-1 for the parts outside the CDR3, the full variable domain is KAGVTQTPRYLIKTRGQQVTLSCSPISGHRSVSWYQQTPGQGLQFLFEYFSETQRNKGNFPGRFSGRQFSNSRSEMNVSTLELGDSALYLCASSSGTGPMNTEAFFGQGTRLTVV.

This clonotype was counted between two and nine times. This chain connects TRBV15 to TRBJ1-6, with D maybe TRBD1 (5 bases). Germline V gene sequence: CDR1 LNHNV, CDR2 YYDKDF (reference sequence). Trimming pared 1 base from V and 0 bases from J, leaving 10 bases between. The CDR3 consists of 17 residues. Written as DNA, the CDR3 is TGTGCCACCAGCAGAGTCGCAGGGAGCTCCTATAATTCACCCCTCCACTTT. Encoded protein: CATSRVAGSSYNSPLHF.

This clonotype was picked up a small number of times. The CDR3 region is CSARDQSSYEQYF. As DNA, the CDR3 is TGCAGTGCTAGAGATCAAAGCTCGTACGAGCAGTACTTC. The chain combines TRBV20-1 with TRBJ2-7; no firm D call. V was cut by 0 bases and J by 4 bases, with 10 bases left in between. The CDR3 runs to 13 residues. CDR1 is DFQATT and CDR2 is SNEGSKA in the germline V gene (reference sequence).

This clonotype was counted only a few times. The CDR3 region has the DNA TGTGCCAGTACCAACACGGGGCGCCCGGGAAATGAGCAGTTCTTC. It codes for CASTNTGRPGNEQFF. The chain employs TRBV19 and TRBJ2-1; D assignment may be TRBD1 or TRBD2 (5 bases each). This CDR3 region has 15 residues. Germline V gene sequence: CDR1 LNHDA, CDR2 SQIVND (reference sequence). Trimming left V 7 bases short and J 7 bases short, with 20 bases between.

This clonotype came up a few times. The chain couples TRBV6-1 to TRBJ2-1; no clear D gene. The CDR3 totals 14 residues. Per germline, CDR1 MNHNS and CDR2 SASEGT. The germline V and J ends were trimmed by 7 bases and 2 bases, with 12 bases remaining between them. The CDR3 region has the DNA TGTGCCAGCACCCCTCGAACCCCCTACAATGAGCAGTTCTTC. Translating it yields CASTPRTPYNEQFF.

The genes are TRBV20-1 and TRBJ1-1; 7 nucleotides agree with TRBD1. The CDR3 covers 13 residues. Trimming removed 5 bases from V and 8 bases from J; junction bases left unmatched: 11. Germline V gene sequence: CDR1 DFQATT, CDR2 SNEGSKA (reference sequence). The CDR3 reads CSARHSTGAEAFF. CDR3 bases: TGCAGTGCTCGACACTCAACAGGGGCCGAAGCTTTCTTT.

In regard to this clonotype: A much larger clone is a single base away; this may be a read error. The V call is TRBV7-2, the J call TRBJ1-3; D gene ambiguous. Germline V CDR1 and CDR2: SGHTA, FQGNSA. The CDR3 length is 14 residues. CDR3 in amino acids: CASSSSASGNTIHF. CDR3 sequence (DNA): TGTGCCAGCAGCTCGTCAGCCTCTGGAAACACCATACATTTT.

Only one count was recorded for this clonotype. The V and J genes are TRBV5-1 and TRBJ2-5; D is perhaps TRBD2 (5 bases). V was clipped by 6 bases and J by 5 bases, with 14 bases between them. The CDR3 covers 13 residues. CDR1 is SGHRS and CDR2 is YFSETQ in the germline V gene. The CDR3 spells CASKFEGSETQYF. In nucleotides, the CDR3 is TGCGCCAGCAAATTCGAGGGCTCGGAGACCCAGTACTTC.

To note about this clonotype: A much bigger clone sits one base away, suggesting this may be a read error. The chain couples TRBV4-1 to TRBJ1-4; no reliable D call. The CDR3 has 15 residues. Germline V CDR1 and CDR2: MGHRA, YSYEKL. CDR3 nucleotides: TGCGCCAGCAGCCAAGTACCGACGGAGGATGAAAAACTGTTGTTT. It codes for CASSQVPTEDEKLLF.

This clonotype was detected once. J is TRBJ1-4 and V is TRBV10-2, with D perhaps matching TRBD1 (5 bases). This CDR3 has 13 amino acids. CDR1 is WSHSY and CDR2 is SAAADI in the germline V gene. The V and J ends lost 3 bases and 8 bases respectively, with 10 bases between them. CDR3 protein: CASSDSRDEKLFF. DNA for the CDR3: TGCGCCAGCAGTGACTCCAGGGACGAAAAACTGTTTTTT.

This clonotype was seen a handful of times. This chain uses TRBV4-3 with TRBJ2-7; TRBD2 matches 8 bases. Trimming removed 1 base from V and 2 bases from J; junction bases left unmatched: 4. This CDR3 has 15 residues. Germline V gene data show CDR1 as LGHNA and CDR2 as YSLEER. The CDR3 is CASSQGLARTYEQYF. In DNA form, the CDR3 reads TGCGCCAGCAGCCAAGGACTAGCGAGAACCTACGAGCAGTACTTC.

V and J are TRBV4-3 and TRBJ2-5; 8 bases are shared with TRBD1. Per germline, CDR1 LGHNA and CDR2 YSLEER. This CDR3 has 17 residues. V dropped 0 bases and J dropped 5; count of bases not matched to a gene: 11. The CDR3 DNA reads TGCGCCAGCAGCCAAGATCTGGGGACAGGACAGAGGGAGACCCAGTACTTC. Translation: CASSQDLGTGQRETQYF.